This T cell receptor (beta chain) stems from a study of T cells in tuberculosis. Study at large: The T cells targeted glucose monomycolate, a mycobacterial lipid, via CD1B.

The repertoire was sequenced with immunoSEQ multiplex PCR; TCRdb's copy has only in-frame clones and lacks some. The sample has approximately 30,000 clones; approximately 90% are singletons. There are 16 residues in the CDR3. The TCR sequence derives from a donor aged 10-29 years with latent tuberculosis or without tuberculosis infection. The specimen was PBMCs. The chain links TRBV21-1 to TRBJ2-7; the D call in the table, TRBD2, was not verified against the DNA. TRBV21-1 is recorded as a pseudogene. CDR3 residues: CASSKEERPPGYEQYF. CDR3 nucleotide sequence: TGTGCCAGCAGCAAAGAGGAGAGGCCGCCGGGCTACGAGCAGTACTTC.